The rows below give T cell receptor beta chains drawn from one sample of a study of graft-versus-host responses after intestinal transplantation. No antigens are known for them. Produced via immunoSEQ multiplex PCR; TCRdb's table is partial and in-frame only. The sample contains about 39,000 clones, nearly 95% of which appear only once. Source: unstimulated CD8+ T cells sorted from spleen or lymph node cells, taken before transplant. Receptors were obtained from a human donor who was the organ donor for an intestinal transplant. CDR3s include the opening cysteine and the closing phenylalanine or tryptophan. The D gene is left open where the match is weak. Not all rows give a size; the values are once, few, many and, for expanded clones, a class.

clone size: -
D gene: -
V gene: TRBV4-2
J gene: TRBJ1-1
CDR3 protein: CASSPEGPRTEAFF
CDR3 DNA: TGTGCCAGCAGCCCGGAGGGCCCGAGAACTGAAGCTTTCTTT

clone size: -
D gene: -
V gene: TRBV6-1
J gene: TRBJ2-7
CDR3 protein: CASSEYFGGSYEQYF
CDR3 DNA: TGTGCCAGCAGTGAGTACTTCGGAGGGTCCTACGAGCAGTACTTC

clone size: -
D gene: TRBD2
V gene: TRBV5-1
J gene: TRBJ2-3
CDR3 protein: CASSLVAGESTDTQYF
CDR3 DNA: TGCGCCAGCAGCTTGGTAGCGGGGGAGAGCACAGATACGCAGTATTTT

clone size: once
D gene: -
V gene: TRBV7-4
J gene: TRBJ1-2
CDR3 protein: CASSEQAARKTYGYTF
CDR3 DNA: TGTGCCAGCAGCGAACAGGCAGCTCGAAAGACCTATGGCTACACCTTC

clone size: -
D gene: -
V gene: TRBV19
J gene: TRBJ2-5
CDR3 protein: CASSVGLQETQYF
CDR3 DNA: TGTGCCAGTAGCGTAGGACTCCAAGAGACCCAGTACTTC

clone size: once
D gene: TRBD1
V gene: TRBV6-6
J gene: TRBJ1-4
CDR3 protein: CASSLQGAEKLFF
CDR3 DNA: TGTGCCAGCAGTTTACAGGGGGCTGAAAAACTGTTTTTT

clone size: -
D gene: -
V gene: TRBV6-5
J gene: TRBJ1-1
CDR3 protein: CASSYRGGPLNTEAFF
CDR3 DNA: TGTGCCAGCAGTTACCGGGGGGGACCTTTGAACACTGAAGCTTTCTTT

clone size: -
D gene: -
V gene: TRBV7-2
J gene: TRBJ2-7
CDR3 protein: CASSLRWTEAPAYEQYF
CDR3 DNA: TGTGCCAGCAGCCTCCGTTGGACCGAAGCGCCCGCTTACGAGCAGTACTTC

clone size: -
D gene: -
V gene: TRBV11-2
J gene: TRBJ1-1
CDR3 protein: CASSLGGVHEAFF
CDR3 DNA: TGTGCCAGCAGCTTAGGAGGGGTTCATGAAGCTTTCTTT

clone size: once
D gene: -
V gene: TRBV28
J gene: TRBJ2-7
CDR3 protein: CASTRPAVAYEQYF
CDR3 DNA: TGTGCCAGCACCAGACCAGCGGTGGCCTACGAGCAGTACTTC

clone size: -
D gene: TRBD2
V gene: TRBV7-8
J gene: TRBJ2-7
CDR3 protein: CASSSGPLAGAYEQYF
CDR3 DNA: TGTGCCAGCAGCTCTGGACCGTTAGCGGGGGCCTACGAGCAGTACTTC

clone size: -
D gene: -
V gene: TRBV6-5
J gene: TRBJ1-3
CDR3 protein: CASSYSNSGNTIYF
CDR3 DNA: TGTGCCAGCAGTTACTCGAACTCTGGAAACACCATATATTTT

clone size: -
D gene: -
V gene: TRBV6-5
J gene: TRBJ1-1
CDR3 protein: CASSLLDYGEGAFF
CDR3 DNA: TGTGCCAGCAGTTTACTCGATTACGGGGAAGGGGCTTTCTTT

clone size: -
D gene: -
V gene: TRBV21-1
J gene: TRBJ2-7
CDR3 protein: CSLTSYRGHYEQYF
CDR3 DNA: TGTTCCCTCACGTCTTACAGGGGGCACTACGAGCAGTACTTC

clone size: -
D gene: -
V gene: TRBV27
J gene: TRBJ2-7
CDR3 protein: CASKPDGTYEQYF
CDR3 DNA: TGTGCCAGCAAACCAGACGGGACCTACGAGCAGTACTTC

clone size: -
D gene: -
V gene: TRBV11-3
J gene: TRBJ2-3
CDR3 protein: CASSLMLDPDTQYF
CDR3 DNA: TGTGCCAGCAGCTTAATGCTAGATCCAGATACGCAGTATTTT

clone size: few
D gene: -
V gene: TRBV11-2
J gene: TRBJ2-7
CDR3 protein: CASSLGQFGYEQYF
CDR3 DNA: TGTGCCAGCAGCTTAGGACAGTTTGGGTACGAGCAGTACTTC

clone size: -
D gene: -
V gene: TRBV27
J gene: TRBJ2-1
CDR3 protein: CASSFTLAYHNEQFF
CDR3 DNA: TGTGCCAGCAGTTTTACCCTAGCCTATCACAATGAGCAGTTCTTC

clone size: -
D gene: -
V gene: TRBV5-6
J gene: TRBJ1-5
CDR3 protein: CASSLGQGSYSNQPQHF
CDR3 DNA: TGTGCCAGCAGCTTGGGGCAGGGGTCCTATAGCAATCAGCCCCAGCATTTT

clone size: -
D gene: TRBD2
V gene: TRBV6-5
J gene: TRBJ2-2
CDR3 protein: CASSSNWGGGTGELFF
CDR3 DNA: TGTGCCAGCAGTTCCAATTGGGGGGGAGGAACCGGGGAGCTGTTTTTT

clone size: few
D gene: -
V gene: TRBV19
J gene: TRBJ1-1
CDR3 protein: CASRGSPEAFF
CDR3 DNA: TGTGCCAGTAGGGGGTCTCCTGAAGCTTTCTTT

clone size: -
D gene: TRBD1
V gene: TRBV5-1
J gene: TRBJ2-3
CDR3 protein: CASSGGQGDTDTQYF
CDR3 DNA: TGCGCCAGCAGCGGTGGACAGGGGGACACAGATACGCAGTATTTT

clone size: -
D gene: -
V gene: TRBV7-2
J gene: TRBJ1-1
CDR3 protein: CASSLEAAGGTEAFF
CDR3 DNA: TGTGCCAGCAGCTTAGAGGCAGCTGGAGGCACTGAAGCTTTCTTT

clone size: -
D gene: -
V gene: TRBV29-1
J gene: TRBJ1-2
CDR3 protein: CSVDDRAYGYTF
CDR3 DNA: TGCAGCGTTGATGACAGAGCCTATGGCTACACCTTC

clone size: -
D gene: TRBD1
V gene: TRBV14
J gene: TRBJ2-5
CDR3 protein: CASSLGQGRSQPLQETQYF
CDR3 DNA: TGTGCCAGCAGCCTAGGACAGGGTCGGTCCCAACCGTTACAAGAGACCCAGTACTTC

clone size: -
D gene: TRBD2
V gene: TRBV4-2
J gene: TRBJ2-5
CDR3 protein: CASSQDSGGEDQETQYF
CDR3 DNA: TGTGCCAGCAGCCAAGACTCGGGGGGAGAGGACCAAGAGACCCAGTACTTC

clone size: -
D gene: TRBD1
V gene: TRBV11-2
J gene: TRBJ1-2
CDR3 protein: CASSFSGTGAYGYTF
CDR3 DNA: TGTGCCAGCAGCTTCTCCGGGACAGGGGCTTATGGCTACACCTTC

clone size: -
D gene: -
V gene: TRBV28
J gene: TRBJ2-1
CDR3 protein: CASLTSRYNEQFF
CDR3 DNA: TGTGCCAGCCTCACCAGCCGCTACAATGAGCAGTTCTTC

clone size: -
D gene: -
V gene: TRBV6-6
J gene: TRBJ2-7
CDR3 protein: CASSYAQALSYEQYF
CDR3 DNA: TGTGCCAGCAGTTACGCACAGGCGTTGTCCTACGAGCAGTACTTC

clone size: once
D gene: -
V gene: TRBV6-1
J gene: TRBJ1-5
CDR3 protein: CASSPQVSGNQPQHF
CDR3 DNA: TGTGCCAGCAGCCCCCAGGTTAGCGGCAATCAGCCCCAGCATTTT

clone size: few
D gene: TRBD1
V gene: TRBV6-6
J gene: TRBJ2-7
CDR3 protein: CASRTGADEQYF
CDR3 DNA: TGTGCCAGCAGGACAGGGGCCGACGAGCAGTACTTC

clone size: -
D gene: TRBD1
V gene: TRBV9
J gene: TRBJ2-7
CDR3 protein: CASSGRGLSGSFYEQYF
CDR3 DNA: TGTGCCAGCAGCGGCAGGGGGCTCAGCGGGTCCTTCTACGAGCAGTACTTC

clone size: -
D gene: TRBD1
V gene: TRBV2
J gene: TRBJ2-3
CDR3 protein: CASSYRGSTDTQYF
CDR3 DNA: TGTGCCAGCAGTTACAGGGGTAGCACAGATACGCAGTATTTT

clone size: -
D gene: -
V gene: TRBV27
J gene: TRBJ1-6
CDR3 protein: CASSLAIRYSPLHF
CDR3 DNA: TGTGCCAGCAGTTTGGCCATTCGCTATTCACCCCTCCACTTT

clone size: -
D gene: -
V gene: TRBV28
J gene: TRBJ2-1
CDR3 protein: CASSPDRDLNNEQFF
CDR3 DNA: TGTGCCAGCAGTCCCGACCGGGACCTAAACAATGAGCAGTTCTTC

clone size: -
D gene: TRBD1
V gene: TRBV9
J gene: TRBJ1-1
CDR3 protein: CASSLWDSTNTEAFF
CDR3 DNA: TGTGCCAGCAGCCTATGGGACAGCACGAACACTGAAGCTTTCTTT

clone size: -
D gene: -
V gene: TRBV6-1
J gene: TRBJ1-1
CDR3 protein: CASSEGGVLGAFF
CDR3 DNA: TGTGCCAGCAGTGAAGGGGGGGTTTTGGGAGCTTTCTTT

clone size: -
D gene: TRBD2
V gene: TRBV30
J gene: TRBJ2-1
CDR3 protein: CAWSDRGGNEQFF
CDR3 DNA: TGTGCCTGGAGTGACCGCGGGGGAAATGAGCAGTTCTTC

clone size: once
D gene: -
V gene: TRBV30
J gene: TRBJ1-6
CDR3 protein: CAWSVGLRIGSYNSPLHF
CDR3 DNA: TGTGCCTGGAGTGTCGGGCTGAGAATCGGCTCCTATAATTCACCCCTCCACTTT

clone size: -
D gene: TRBD1
V gene: TRBV28
J gene: TRBJ2-3
CDR3 protein: CASGDRVITDTQYF
CDR3 DNA: TGTGCCAGCGGGGACAGGGTCATCACAGATACGCAGTATTTT